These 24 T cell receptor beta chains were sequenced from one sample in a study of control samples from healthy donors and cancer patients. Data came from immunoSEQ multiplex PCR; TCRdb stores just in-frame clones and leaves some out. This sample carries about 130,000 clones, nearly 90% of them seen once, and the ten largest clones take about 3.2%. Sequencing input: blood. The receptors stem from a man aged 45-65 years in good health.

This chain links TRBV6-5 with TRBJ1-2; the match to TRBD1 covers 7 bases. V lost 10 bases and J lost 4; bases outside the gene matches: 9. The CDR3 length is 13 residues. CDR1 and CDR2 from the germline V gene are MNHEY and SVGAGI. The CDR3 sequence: CATQGRGSYGYTF. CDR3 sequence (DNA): TGTGCCACACAGGGCAGGGGGAGCTATGGCTACACCTTC.

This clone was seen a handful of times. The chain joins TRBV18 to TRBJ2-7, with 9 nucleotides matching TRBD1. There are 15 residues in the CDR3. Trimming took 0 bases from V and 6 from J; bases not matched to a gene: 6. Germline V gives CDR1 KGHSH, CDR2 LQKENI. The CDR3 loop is CASSPPTGGLGEQYF. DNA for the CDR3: TGTGCCAGCTCACCACCTACAGGGGGCTTGGGCGAGCAGTACTTC. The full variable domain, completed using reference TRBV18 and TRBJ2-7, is NAGVMQNPRHLVRRRGQEARLRCSPMKGHSHVYWYRQLPEEGLKFMVYLQKENIIDESGMPKERFSAEFPKEGPSILRIQQVVRGDSAAYFCASSPPTGGLGEQYFGPGTRLTVT.

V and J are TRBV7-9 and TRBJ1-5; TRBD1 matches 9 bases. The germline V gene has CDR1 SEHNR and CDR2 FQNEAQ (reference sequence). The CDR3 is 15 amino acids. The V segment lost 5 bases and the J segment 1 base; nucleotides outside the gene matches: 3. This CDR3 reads CASSIGQGSNQPQHF. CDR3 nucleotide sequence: TGTGCCAGCAGCATTGGACAGGGGAGCAATCAGCCCCAGCATTTT.

The CDR3 bases are TGCGCCAGCAGTGAAGCGTCGGGTGAGCAGTTCTTC. Protein product: CASSEASGEQFF. The gene calls are TRBV10-1 and TRBJ2-1; D unresolved. Germline values: CDR1 WNHNN, CDR2 SYGVQD (reference sequence). Deletions cut 3 bases from V and 9 bases from J, with 9 bases between. The CDR3 sequence is 12 residues long.

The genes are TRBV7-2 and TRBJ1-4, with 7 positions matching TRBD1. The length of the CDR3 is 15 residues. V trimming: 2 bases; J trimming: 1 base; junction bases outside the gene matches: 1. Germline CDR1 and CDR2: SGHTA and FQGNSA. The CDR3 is CASSLNRGTNEKLFF. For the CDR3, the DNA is TGTGCCAGCAGCTTAAACAGGGGAACTAATGAAAAACTGTTTTTT.

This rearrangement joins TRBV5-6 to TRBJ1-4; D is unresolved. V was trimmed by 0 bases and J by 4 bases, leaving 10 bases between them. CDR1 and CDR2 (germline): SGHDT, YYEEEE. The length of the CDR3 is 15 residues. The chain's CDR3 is CASSLGVDYNEKLFF. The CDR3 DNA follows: TGTGCCAGCAGCTTGGGGGTTGATTATAATGAAAAACTGTTTTTT.

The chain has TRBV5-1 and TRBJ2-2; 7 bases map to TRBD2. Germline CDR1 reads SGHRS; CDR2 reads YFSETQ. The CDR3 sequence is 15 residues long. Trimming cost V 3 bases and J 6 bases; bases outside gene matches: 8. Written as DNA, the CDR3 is TGCGCCAGCAGCTATATAGCGGGTTTCCCCGGGGAGCTGTTTTTT. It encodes CASSYIAGFPGELFF.

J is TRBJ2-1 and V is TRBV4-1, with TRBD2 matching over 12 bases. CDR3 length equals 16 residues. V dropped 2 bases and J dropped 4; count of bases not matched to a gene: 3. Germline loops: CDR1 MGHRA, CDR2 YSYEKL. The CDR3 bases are TGCGCCAGCAGCCAACCTAGCGGGAGGGATTACAATGAGCAGTTCTTC. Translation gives CASSQPSGRDYNEQFF.

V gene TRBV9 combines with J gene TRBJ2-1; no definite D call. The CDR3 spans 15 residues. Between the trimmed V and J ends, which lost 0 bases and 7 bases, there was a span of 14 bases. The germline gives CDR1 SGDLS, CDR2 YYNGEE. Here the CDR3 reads CASSVESRSPNEQFF. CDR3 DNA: TGTGCCAGCAGCGTAGAAAGCCGATCCCCGAATGAGCAGTTCTTC. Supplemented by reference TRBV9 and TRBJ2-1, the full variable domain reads DSGVTQTPKHLITATGQRVTLRCSPRSGDLSVYWYQQSLDQGLQFLIQYYNGEERAKGNILERFSAQQFPDLHSELNLSSLELGDSALYFCASSVESRSPNEQFFGPGTRLTVL.

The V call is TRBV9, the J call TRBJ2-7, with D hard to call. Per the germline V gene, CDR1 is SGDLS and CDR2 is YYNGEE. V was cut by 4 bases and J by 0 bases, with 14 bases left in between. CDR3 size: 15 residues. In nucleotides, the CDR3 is TGTGCCAGCAGCCCCCTCAGGAGTAGCTCCTACGAGCAGTACTTC. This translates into CASSPLRSSSYEQYF.

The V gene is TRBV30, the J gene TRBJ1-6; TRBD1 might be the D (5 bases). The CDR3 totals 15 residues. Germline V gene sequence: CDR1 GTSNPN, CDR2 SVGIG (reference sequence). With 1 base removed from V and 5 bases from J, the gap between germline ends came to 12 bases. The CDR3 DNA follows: TGTGCCTGGAGTGCGGAAGGGACGAATAATTCACCCCTCCACTTT. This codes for CAWSAEGTNNSPLHF.

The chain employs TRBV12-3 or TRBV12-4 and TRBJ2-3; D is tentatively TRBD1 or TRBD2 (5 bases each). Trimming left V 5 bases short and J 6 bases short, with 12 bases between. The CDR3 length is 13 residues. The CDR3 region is CASSGQGADTQYF. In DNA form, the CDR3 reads TGTGCCAGCAGTGGGCAGGGAGCGGATACGCAGTATTTT.

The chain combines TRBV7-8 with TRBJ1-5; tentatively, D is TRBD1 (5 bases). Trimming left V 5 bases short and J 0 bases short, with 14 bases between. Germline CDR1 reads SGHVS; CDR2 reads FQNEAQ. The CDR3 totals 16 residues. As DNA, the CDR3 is TGTGCCAGCAGCCTGGGGTCAGGGAATAGCAATCAGCCCCAGCATTTT. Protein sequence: CASSLGSGNSNQPQHF.

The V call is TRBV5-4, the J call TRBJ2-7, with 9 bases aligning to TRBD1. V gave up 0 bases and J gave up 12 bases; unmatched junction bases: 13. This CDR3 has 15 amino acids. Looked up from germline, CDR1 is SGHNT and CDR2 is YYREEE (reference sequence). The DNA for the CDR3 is TGTGCCAGCAGCTTGGACAGGGGGCAAAGCCCGGATCGGTACTTC. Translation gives CASSLDRGQSPDRYF.

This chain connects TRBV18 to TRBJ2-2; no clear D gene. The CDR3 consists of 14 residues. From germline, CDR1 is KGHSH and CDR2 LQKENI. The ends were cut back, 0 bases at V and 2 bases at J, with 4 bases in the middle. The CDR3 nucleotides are TGTGCCAGCTCACCACCCGTAAACACCGGGGAGCTGTTTTTT. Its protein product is CASSPPVNTGELFF.

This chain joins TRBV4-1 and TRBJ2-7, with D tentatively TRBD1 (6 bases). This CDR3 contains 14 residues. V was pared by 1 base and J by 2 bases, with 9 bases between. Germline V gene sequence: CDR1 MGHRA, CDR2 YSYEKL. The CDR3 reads CASSQGRTAYEQYF. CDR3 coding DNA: TGCGCCAGCAGCCAAGGAAGGACAGCCTACGAGCAGTACTTC.

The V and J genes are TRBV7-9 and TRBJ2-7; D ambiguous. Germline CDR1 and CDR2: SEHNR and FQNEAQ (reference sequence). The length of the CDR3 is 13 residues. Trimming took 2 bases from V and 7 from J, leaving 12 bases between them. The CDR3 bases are TGTGCCAGCAGCTTAAATGAATTGGGGGAGCAGTACTTC. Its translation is CASSLNELGEQYF.

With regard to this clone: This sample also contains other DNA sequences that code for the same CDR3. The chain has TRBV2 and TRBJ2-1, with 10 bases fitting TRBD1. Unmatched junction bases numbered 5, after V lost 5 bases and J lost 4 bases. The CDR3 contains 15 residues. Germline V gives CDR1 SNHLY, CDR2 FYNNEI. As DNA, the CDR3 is TGTGCCAGCAGTCCGGACAGGGGGTCTTACAATGAGCAGTTCTTC. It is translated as CASSPDRGSYNEQFF.

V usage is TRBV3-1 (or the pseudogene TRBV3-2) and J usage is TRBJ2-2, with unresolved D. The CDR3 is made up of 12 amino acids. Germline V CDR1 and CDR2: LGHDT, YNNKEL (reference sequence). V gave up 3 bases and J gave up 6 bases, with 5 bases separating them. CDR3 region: CASSHRSGELFF. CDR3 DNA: TGTGCCAGCAGCCATCGGTCCGGGGAGCTGTTTTTT.

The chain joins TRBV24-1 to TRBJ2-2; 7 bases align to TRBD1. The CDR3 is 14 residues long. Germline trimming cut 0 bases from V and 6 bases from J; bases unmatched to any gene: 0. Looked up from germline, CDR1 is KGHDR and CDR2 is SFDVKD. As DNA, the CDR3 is TGTGCCACCAGTGATTTGCAGGGGGCCGGGGAGCTGTTTTTT. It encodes CATSDLQGAGELFF.

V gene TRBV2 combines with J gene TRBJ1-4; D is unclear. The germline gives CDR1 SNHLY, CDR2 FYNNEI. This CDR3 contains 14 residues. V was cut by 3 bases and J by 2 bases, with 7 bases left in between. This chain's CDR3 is CASSDFVTNEKLFF. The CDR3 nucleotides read TGTGCCAGCAGTGATTTTGTTACTAATGAAAAACTGTTTTTT.

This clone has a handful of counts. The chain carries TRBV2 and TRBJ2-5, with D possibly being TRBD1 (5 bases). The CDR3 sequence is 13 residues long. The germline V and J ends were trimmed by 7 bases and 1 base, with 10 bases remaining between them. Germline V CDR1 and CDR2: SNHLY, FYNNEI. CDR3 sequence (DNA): TGTGCCAGCATCCAACAGGTCCAAGAGACCCAGTACTTC. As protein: CASIQQVQETQYF.

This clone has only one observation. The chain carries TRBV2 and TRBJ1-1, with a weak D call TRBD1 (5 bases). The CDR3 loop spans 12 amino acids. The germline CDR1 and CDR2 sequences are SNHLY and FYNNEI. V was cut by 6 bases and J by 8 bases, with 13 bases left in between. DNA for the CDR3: TGTGCCAGCAGCGAGTCGGGGCCCGAAGCTTTCTTT. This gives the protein CASSESGPEAFF.

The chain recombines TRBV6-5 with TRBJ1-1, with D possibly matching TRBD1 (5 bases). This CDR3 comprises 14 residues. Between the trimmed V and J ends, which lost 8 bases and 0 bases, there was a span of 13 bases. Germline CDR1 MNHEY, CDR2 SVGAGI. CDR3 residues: CASPQGVLNTEAFF. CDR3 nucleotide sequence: TGTGCCAGCCCCCAGGGAGTCTTGAACACTGAAGCTTTCTTT.